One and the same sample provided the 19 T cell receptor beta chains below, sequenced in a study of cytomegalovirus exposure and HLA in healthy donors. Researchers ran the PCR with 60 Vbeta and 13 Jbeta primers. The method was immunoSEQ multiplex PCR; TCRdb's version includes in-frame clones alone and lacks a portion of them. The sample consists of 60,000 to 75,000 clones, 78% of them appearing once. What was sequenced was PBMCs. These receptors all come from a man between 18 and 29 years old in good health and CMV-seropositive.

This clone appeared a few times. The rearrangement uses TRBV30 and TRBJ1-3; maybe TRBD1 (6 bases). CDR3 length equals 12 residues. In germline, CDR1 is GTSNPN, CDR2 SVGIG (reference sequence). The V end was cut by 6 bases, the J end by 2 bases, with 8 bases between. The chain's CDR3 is CACQGTGNTIYF. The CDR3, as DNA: TGTGCCTGCCAGGGGACTGGAAACACCATATATTTT.

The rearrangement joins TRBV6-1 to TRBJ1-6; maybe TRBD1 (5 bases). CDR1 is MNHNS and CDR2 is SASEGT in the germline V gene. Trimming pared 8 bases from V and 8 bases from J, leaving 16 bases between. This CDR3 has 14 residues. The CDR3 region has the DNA TGTGCCAGCCAGGGCCGTGCCCTGTATTCACCCCTCCACTTT. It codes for CASQGRALYSPLHF.

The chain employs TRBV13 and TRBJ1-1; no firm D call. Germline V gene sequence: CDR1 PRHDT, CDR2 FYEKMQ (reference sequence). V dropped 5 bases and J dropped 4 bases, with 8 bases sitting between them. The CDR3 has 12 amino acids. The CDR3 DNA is TGTGCCAGCAGCCTAGCGGTCACTGAAGCTTTCTTT. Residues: CASSLAVTEAFF.

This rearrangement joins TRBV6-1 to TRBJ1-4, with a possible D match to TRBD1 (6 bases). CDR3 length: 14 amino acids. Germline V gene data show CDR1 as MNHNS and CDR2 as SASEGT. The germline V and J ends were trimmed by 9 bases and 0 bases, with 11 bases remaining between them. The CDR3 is CASRGSTTNEKLFF. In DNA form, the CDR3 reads TGTGCCAGTAGGGGGTCTACAACTAATGAAAAACTGTTTTTT.

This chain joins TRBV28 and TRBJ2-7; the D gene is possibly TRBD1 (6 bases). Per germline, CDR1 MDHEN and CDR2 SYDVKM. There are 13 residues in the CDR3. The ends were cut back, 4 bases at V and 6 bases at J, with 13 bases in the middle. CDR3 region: CASSSWDIIEQYF. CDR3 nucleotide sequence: TGTGCCAGCAGTTCATGGGACATAATCGAGCAGTACTTC.

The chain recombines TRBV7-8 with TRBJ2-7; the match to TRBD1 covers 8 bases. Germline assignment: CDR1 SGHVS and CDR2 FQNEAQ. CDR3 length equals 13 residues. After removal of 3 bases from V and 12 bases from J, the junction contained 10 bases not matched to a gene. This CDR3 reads CASSFTGQGGRYF. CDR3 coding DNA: TGTGCCAGCAGCTTCACTGGACAGGGCGGGCGGTACTTC.

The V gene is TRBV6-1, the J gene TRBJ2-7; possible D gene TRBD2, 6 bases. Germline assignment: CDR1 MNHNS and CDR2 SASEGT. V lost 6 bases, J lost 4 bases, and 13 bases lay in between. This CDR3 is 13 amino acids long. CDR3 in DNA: TGTGCCAGCAGGGGCCCCGGGGGTTACGAGCAGTACTTC. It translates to CASRGPGGYEQYF.

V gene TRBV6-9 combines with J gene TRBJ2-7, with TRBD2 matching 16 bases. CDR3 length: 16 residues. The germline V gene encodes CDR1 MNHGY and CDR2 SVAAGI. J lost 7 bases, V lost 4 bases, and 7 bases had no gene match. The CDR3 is CASSLGLAGGLGEQYF. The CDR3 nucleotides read TGTGCCAGCAGTTTGGGACTAGCGGGGGGGTTGGGGGAGCAGTACTTC.

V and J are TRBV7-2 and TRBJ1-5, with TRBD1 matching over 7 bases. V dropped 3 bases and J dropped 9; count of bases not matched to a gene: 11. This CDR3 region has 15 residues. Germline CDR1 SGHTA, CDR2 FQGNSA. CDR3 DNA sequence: TGTGCCAGCAGCTTTCACGGGACAGCCCAAATGCCCCAGCATTTT. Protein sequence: CASSFHGTAQMPQHF. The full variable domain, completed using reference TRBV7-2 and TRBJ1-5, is GAGVSQSPSNKVTEKGKDVELRCDPISGHTALYWYRQSLGQGLEFLIYFQGNSAPDKSGLPSDRFSAERTGGSVSTLTIQRTQQEDSAVYLCASSFHGTAQMPQHFGDGTRLSIL.

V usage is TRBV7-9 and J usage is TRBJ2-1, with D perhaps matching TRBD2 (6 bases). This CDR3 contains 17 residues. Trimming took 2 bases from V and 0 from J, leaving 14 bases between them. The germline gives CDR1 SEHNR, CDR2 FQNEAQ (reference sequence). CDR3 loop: CASSLSERASSYNEQFF. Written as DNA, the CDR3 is TGTGCCAGCAGCTTATCAGAGCGGGCGAGCTCCTACAATGAGCAGTTCTTC.

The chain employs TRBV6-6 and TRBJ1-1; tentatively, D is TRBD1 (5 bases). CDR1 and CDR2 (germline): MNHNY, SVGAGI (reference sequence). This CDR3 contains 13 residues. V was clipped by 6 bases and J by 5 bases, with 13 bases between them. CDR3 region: CASRKTGITEAFF. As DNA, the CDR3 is TGTGCCAGCAGAAAAACAGGAATAACTGAAGCTTTCTTT.

The CDR3 DNA sequence: TGTGCCAGCAGCTTAGCCAGGGCGGCTTTCTTT. Its translation is CASSLARAAFF. The chain links TRBV13 to TRBJ1-1; maybe TRBD1 (5 bases). The V end was cut by 1 base, the J end by 11 bases, with 8 bases between. The CDR3 has 11 amino acids. Per germline, CDR1 PRHDT and CDR2 FYEKMQ (reference sequence).

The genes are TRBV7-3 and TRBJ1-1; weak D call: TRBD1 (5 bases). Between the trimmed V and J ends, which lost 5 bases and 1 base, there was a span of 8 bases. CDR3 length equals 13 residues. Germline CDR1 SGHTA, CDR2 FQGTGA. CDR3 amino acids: CASSLTANTEAFF. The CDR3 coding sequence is TGTGCCAGCAGCCTGACAGCGAACACTGAAGCTTTCTTT.

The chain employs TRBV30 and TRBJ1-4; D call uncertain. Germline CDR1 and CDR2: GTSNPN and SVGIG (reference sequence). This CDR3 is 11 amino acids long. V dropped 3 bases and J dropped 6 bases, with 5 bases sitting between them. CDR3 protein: CAWRRYEKLFF. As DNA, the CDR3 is TGTGCCTGGAGGCGGTATGAAAAACTGTTTTTT.

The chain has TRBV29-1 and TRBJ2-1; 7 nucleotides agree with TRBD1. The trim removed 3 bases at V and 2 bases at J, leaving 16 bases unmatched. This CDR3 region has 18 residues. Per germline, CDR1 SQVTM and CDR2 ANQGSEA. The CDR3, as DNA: TGCAGCGTTGATGCTTGGGGCCTTGGGACAGAAGCCTACAATGAGCAGTTCTTC. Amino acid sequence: CSVDAWGLGTEAYNEQFF.

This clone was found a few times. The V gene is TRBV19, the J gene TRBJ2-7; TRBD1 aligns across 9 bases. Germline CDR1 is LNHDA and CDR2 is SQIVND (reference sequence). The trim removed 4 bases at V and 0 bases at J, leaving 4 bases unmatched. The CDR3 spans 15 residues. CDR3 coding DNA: TGTGCCAGTAGTACCTGGACAGGGGACTCCTACGAGCAGTACTTC. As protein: CASSTWTGDSYEQYF.

The CDR3 DNA reads as TGTGCCAGCAGCTTAAGACAGGGCACTGAAGCTTTCTTT. Protein sequence: CASSLRQGTEAFF. The gene calls are TRBV7-9 and TRBJ1-1; 7 nucleotides align to TRBD1. J gave up 4 bases and V 2 bases, and 1 base lay outside the gene matches. Germline V gene lookup returns CDR1 SEHNR and CDR2 FQNEAQ (reference sequence). This CDR3 comprises 13 residues. Based on the CDR3 plus reference TRBV7-9 and TRBJ1-1, the full variable domain is DTGVSQNPRHKITKRGQNVTFRCDPISEHNRLYWYRQTLGQGPEFLTYFQNEAQLEKSRLLSDRFSAERPKGSFSTLEIQRTEQGDSAMYLCASSLRQGTEAFFGQGTRLTVV.

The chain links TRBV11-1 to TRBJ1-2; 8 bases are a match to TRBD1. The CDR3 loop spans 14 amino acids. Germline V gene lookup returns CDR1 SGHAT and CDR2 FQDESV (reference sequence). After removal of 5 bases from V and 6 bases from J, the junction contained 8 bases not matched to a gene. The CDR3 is CASSPGQGEDGYTF. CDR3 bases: TGTGCCAGCAGCCCTGGACAGGGCGAAGATGGCTACACCTTC.

CDR3: CASSPRVVNSPLHF. In nucleotides, the CDR3 is TGTGCCAGCAGCCCTCGGGTCGTAAATTCACCCCTCCACTTT. The V call is TRBV2, the J call TRBJ1-6; D is uncertain. V lost 6 bases, J lost 7 bases, and 13 bases lay in between. Per germline, CDR1 SNHLY and CDR2 FYNNEI. The CDR3 is 14 amino acids.